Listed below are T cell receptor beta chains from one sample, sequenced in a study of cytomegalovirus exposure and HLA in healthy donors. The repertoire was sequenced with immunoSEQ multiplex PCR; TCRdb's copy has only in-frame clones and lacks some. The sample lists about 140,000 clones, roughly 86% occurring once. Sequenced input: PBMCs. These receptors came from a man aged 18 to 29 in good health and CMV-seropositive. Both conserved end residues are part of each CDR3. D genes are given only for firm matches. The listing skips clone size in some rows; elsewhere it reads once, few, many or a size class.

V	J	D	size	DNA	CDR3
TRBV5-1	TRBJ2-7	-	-	TGCGCCAGCAGCTCGGTACAGGGCTACGAGCAGTACTTC	CASSSVQGYEQYF
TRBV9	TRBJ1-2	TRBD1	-	TGTGCCAGCAGCTTCCGACAGGGGATAGGAGGCTACACCTTC	CASSFRQGIGGYTF
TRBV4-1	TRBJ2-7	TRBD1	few	TGCGCCAGCAGTCGGGACAGGTCTACCTACGAGCAGTACTTC	CASSRDRSTYEQYF
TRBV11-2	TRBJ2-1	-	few	TGTGCCAGCAGCTTAGTTAGTCATGAGCAGTTCTTC	CASSLVSHEQFF
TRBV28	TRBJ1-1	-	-	TGTGCCAGCAGTTTCTTGGCAGGGGCGGGCACTGAAGCTTTCTTT	CASSFLAGAGTEAFF
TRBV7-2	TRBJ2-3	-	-	TGTGCCAGCAGCTTGGTCTGGGCCGACACAGATACGCAGTATTTT	CASSLVWADTDTQYF
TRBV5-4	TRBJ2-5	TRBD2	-	TGTGCCAGCAGCGCAGGACTAGCGGGAGAGACCCAGTACTTC	CASSAGLAGETQYF
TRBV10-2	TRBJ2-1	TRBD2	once	TGCGCCAGCAGCAGTAGTCTAGCGGGAATCAATGAGCAGTTCTTC	CASSSSLAGINEQFF
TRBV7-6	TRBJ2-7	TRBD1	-	TGTGCCAGCAGCCCGCTCCGGGACAGAGGTTACGAGCAGTACTTC	CASSPLRDRGYEQYF
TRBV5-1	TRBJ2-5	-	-	TGCGCCAGCAGCACAGGGTTCCAAGAGACCCAGTACTTC	CASSTGFQETQYF
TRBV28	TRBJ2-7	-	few	TGTGCCAGCGCTGACAGTACCTATGAGCAGTACTTC	CASADSTYEQYF
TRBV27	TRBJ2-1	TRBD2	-	TGTGCCAGCAGCTTGACTAGCGGGAGGGTAGCGTACAATGAGCAGTTCTTC	CASSLTSGRVAYNEQFF
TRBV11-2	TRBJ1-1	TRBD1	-	TGTGCCAGCAGTTTTCTGGGACAGGGAAACACTGAAGCTTTCTTT	CASSFLGQGNTEAFF
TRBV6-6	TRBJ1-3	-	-	TGTGCCAGCAGTTACTTAGCAGCCTACTCTGGAAACACCATATATTTT	CASSYLAAYSGNTIYF
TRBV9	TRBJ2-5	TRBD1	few	TGTGCCAGCAGCGTAGCTTGGTCAGGGGGATTACAGACCCAGTACTTC	CASSVAWSGGLQTQYF